This T cell receptor (beta chain) was recovered during a study of control samples from healthy donors and cancer patients. Germline V gives CDR1 MNHEY, CDR2 SVGAGI. V dropped 6 bases and J dropped 5; count of bases not matched to a gene: 10. This CDR3 is built from 14 residues. The table came from immunoSEQ multiplex PCR; TCRdb's copy has only in-frame clones and leaves some out. The sample holds about 34,000 clones, about 85% seen once. Material for sequencing was PBMCs. The origin of this receptor is a middle-aged woman with lung cancer. V gene TRBV6-5 combines with J gene TRBJ2-7, with TRBD2 matching 7 bases. The CDR3 region has the DNA TGTGCCAGCAGCACTGGACTAGATCCCCACGAGCAGTACTTC. Amino acids: CASSTGLDPHEQYF.